This T cell receptor beta chain was observed in a study of blood T cells in healthy people across ages. Study-level findings and limits: Diversity was higher, and naive CD4+ cells more numerous, in long-lived donors than in aged donors.

Primed by a sample-barcoded 5' primer and a J-beta primer mix, a second PCR proceeded for roughly 6 to 12 cycles. At least 3 million CDR3-containing paired-end reads were obtained per sample. MiXCR, run by TCRdb on the 5' RACE reads, gives a single entry per CDR3 protein. The table shows hundreds of thousands of distinct CDR3 sequences, with roughly 50% occurring only once. On this clonotype: Its antigen is still unknown.

V was clipped by 4 bases and J by 7 bases; unmatched bases: 10. There are 16 residues in the CDR3. Per the germline V gene, CDR1 is MNHEY and CDR2 is SVGEGT. The receptor comes from an older woman in good health. The rearrangement uses TRBV6-2 or TRBV6-3 and TRBJ1-6; TRBD1 agrees at 7 bases. The material sequenced was blood. The CDR3 bases are TGTGCCAGCAGTTCCTCGCCGGGACAGTTGAATTCACCCCTCCACTTT. It specifies CASSSSPGQLNSPLHF.